Following are 5 T cell receptor beta chains from one sample sequenced in a study of T cells in Graves' hyperthyroidism and ophthalmopathy. The TCR beta CDR3 regions underwent amplification using RNA transcripts as the source. In the first-round RT-PCR of the TCR CDR3, the HTBI primer set was used. TCRdb independently ran MiXCR on the multiplex PCR reads; one entry per CDR3 protein. The sample has approximately 400,000 distinct CDR3 sequences; over 13% are singletons. Sequenced: blood. All receptors derive from a man in his fifties with Graves' ophthalmopathy.

Ten or more counts support this clonotype. The junction does not match germline at one end; this may be a read error. The chain has TRBV28 and TRBJ1-1; D not resolved. From germline, CDR1 is MDHEN and CDR2 SYDVKM. The CDR3 is 13 amino acids. CDR3 coding DNA: TGTGCCAGCAATTTAGGGCTTAACACTGAAGCTTTCTTT. Translated: CASNLGLNTEAFF.

Points on this clonotype: A much larger clone lies one base from this, so it may be a read error. V and J are TRBV20-1 and TRBJ2-1; 7 bases match TRBD2. Unmatched junction bases numbered 20, after V lost 1 base and J lost 8 bases. The CDR3 totals 18 residues. CDR1 is DFQATT, CDR2 SNEGSKA, per germline (reference sequence). CDR3 DNA: TGCAGTGCTAGAGCTTGGCCTAGCGGCCTAAACCGGGGCGATGAGCAGTTCTTC. This translates into CSARAWPSGLNRGDEQFF.

In its sample, this clonotype was seen many times. The chain uses TRBV5-1 and TRBJ1-1; D unresolved. This CDR3 has 14 residues. V lost 0 bases, J lost 0 bases, and 6 bases lay in between. Per germline, CDR1 SGHRS and CDR2 YFSETQ. The DNA for the CDR3 is TGCGCCAGCAGCTTGGATCTGTTGAACACTGAAGCTTTCTTT. This gives the protein CASSLDLLNTEAFF.

At least ten counts were recorded for this clonotype. The rearrangement uses TRBV11-3 and TRBJ2-7; D is unclear. There are 14 residues in the CDR3. Germline values: CDR1 SGHNT, CDR2 YENEEA. Trimming shortened V by 2 bases and J by 1 base, and 9 bases separated the two germline ends. The CDR3 sequence: CASSLSPYSYEQYF. The CDR3 DNA reads as TGTGCCAGCAGCTTAAGCCCGTATTCCTACGAGCAGTACTTC.

This clonotype was seen more than once but under ten times. V and J are TRBV19 and TRBJ2-7; D might be TRBD2 (6 bases). V shed 10 bases and J shed 1 base, with 20 bases lying between them. CDR1 and CDR2 from the germline V gene are LNHDA and SQIVND (reference sequence). CDR3 length: 15 residues. Here the CDR3 reads CATRDSLNSSYEQYF. The CDR3 DNA follows: TGTGCCACCCGGGACTCTTTAAACTCTTCCTACGAGCAGTACTTC.